This section outlines one TCR beta chain sequence together with its context. Its matching antigen is unknown. The source of the sample is a study of cytomegalovirus exposure and HLA in healthy donors. Findings of the study overall: Some V segments, TRBV6-2 and TRBV6-3 among them, were indistinguishable and were therefore excluded. In a later analysis, compared with equally common non-associated chains, HLA-associated beta chains were more expanded. Later analysis identified 16,951 TCR beta sequences associated with HLA alleles, using a false discovery rate threshold of 0.05.

The PCR was carried out with 60 Vbeta primers and 13 Jbeta primers. Generated by immunoSEQ multiplex PCR, the TCRdb table keeps only in-frame clones and is missing some. This repertoire shows some 76,000 clones, 86% found once; its top ten account for 2%. The ends were cut back, 2 bases at V and 1 base at J, with 11 bases in the middle. Germline V CDR1 and CDR2: MNHNY, SVGAGI (reference sequence). This CDR3 has 15 amino acids. The clonotype originates from a woman aged 30 to 39 in good health and CMV-seronegative. Sequencing input: PBMCs. The chain carries TRBV6-6 and TRBJ1-1; D not certain. In DNA form, the CDR3 reads TGTGCCAGCAGTTACCTCGGGTCTGGGAACACTGAAGCTTTCTTT. Translation gives CASSYLGSGNTEAFF.